This T cell receptor beta chain was identified in a study of T cell changes during pregnancy in multiple sclerosis. CDR1 SQVTM and CDR2 ANQGSEA come from the germline V gene. The CDR3 is made up of 17 amino acids. J lost 2 bases, V lost 4 bases, and 7 bases had no gene match. Data came from immunoSEQ multiplex PCR; TCRdb stores just in-frame clones and leaves some out. The sample yields roughly 86,000 clones, around 92% seen once. The sequenced sample was peripheral blood, obtained in the first trimester of pregnancy. The chain is built from TRBV29-1 and TRBJ2-1; 14 bases are shared with TRBD2. The sequence was collected from a female donor with multiple sclerosis, enrolled in a pregnancy study. The CDR3 loop reads CSVGGLAGGNAYNEQFF. In nucleotides, the CDR3 is TGCAGCGTTGGCGGACTAGCGGGAGGTAACGCCTACAATGAGCAGTTCTTC.